Shown below are 5 T cell receptor beta chains from a single sample sequenced in a study of shared clonotypes between healthy human individuals. The naive CD8 population came from CD45RO-negative cells selected for CCR7, without terminally differentiated effector memory CD45RA+ cells. The protocol was immunoSEQ multiplex PCR, while the TCRdb copy is restricted to in-frame clones and leaves out a portion. The sample carries around 2,100,000 clones, 85% to 95% recorded once. The sequenced sample was naive CD8+ T cells sorted from blood. Receptor source: a man younger than 35 in good health.

The CDR3 coding sequence is TGTGCCAGCAGTAAGCGGCCGACAGGGGCCCTACAGCCCCAGCATTTT. Translated, it gives CASSKRPTGALQPQHF. The V gene is TRBV28, the J gene TRBJ1-5; 8 nucleotides agree with TRBD1. Germline loops: CDR1 MDHEN, CDR2 SYDVKM. V shed 5 bases, J shed 7 bases, and the junction held 13 bases outside the gene matches. The CDR3 has 16 amino acids.

V usage is TRBV5-8 and J usage is TRBJ2-5; 9 bases map to TRBD1. CDR1 is SGHTS, CDR2 YDEGEE, per germline. The junction had 7 bases not matched to a gene; V was cut back by 6 bases and J by 4 bases. The CDR3 is 14 residues long. CDR3 residues: CASTNRGRGETQYF. DNA of the CDR3: TGTGCCAGCACGAACAGGGGGCGCGGAGAGACCCAGTACTTC.

The chain carries TRBV19 and TRBJ2-3; D is uncertain. The CDR3 runs 13 residues. Germline V gives CDR1 LNHDA, CDR2 SQIVND (reference sequence). Trimming removed 5 bases from V and 5 bases from J, with 11 bases in between. The DNA of the CDR3 is TGTGCCAGTAGTCCCCTCATCGAAGATACGCAGTATTTT. Translation gives CASSPLIEDTQYF.

The chain combines TRBV19 with TRBJ2-5; D may be TRBD1 (6 bases). The CDR3 runs to 15 residues. V dropped 5 bases and J dropped 2 bases, with 15 bases sitting between them. Germline assignment: CDR1 LNHDA and CDR2 SQIVND (reference sequence). CDR3 region: CASSSAGTFQETQYF. For the CDR3, the DNA is TGTGCCAGTAGTTCCGCCGGGACATTTCAAGAGACCCAGTACTTC.

The J gene is TRBJ2-1, the V gene TRBV10-1; 9 nucleotides match TRBD2. Germline CDR1 WNHNN, CDR2 SYGVQD (reference sequence). The length of the CDR3 is 14 residues. J lost 8 bases, V lost 9 bases, and 11 bases had no gene match. Written as DNA, the CDR3 is TGCGCCAGACATGAATTGCGGGAGGGGTATGAGCAGTTCTTC. As protein: CARHELREGYEQFF.